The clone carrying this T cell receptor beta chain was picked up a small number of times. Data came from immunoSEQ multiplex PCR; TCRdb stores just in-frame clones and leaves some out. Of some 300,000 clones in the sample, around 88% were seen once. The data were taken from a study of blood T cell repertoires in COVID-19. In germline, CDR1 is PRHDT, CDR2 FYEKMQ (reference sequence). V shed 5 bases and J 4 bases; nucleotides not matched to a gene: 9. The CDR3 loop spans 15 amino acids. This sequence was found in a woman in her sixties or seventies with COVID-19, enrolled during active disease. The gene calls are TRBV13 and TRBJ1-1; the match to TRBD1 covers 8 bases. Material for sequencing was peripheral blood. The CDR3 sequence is CASSPFGQGGTEAFF. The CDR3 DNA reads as TGTGCCAGCAGCCCCTTCGGACAGGGCGGCACTGAAGCTTTCTTT. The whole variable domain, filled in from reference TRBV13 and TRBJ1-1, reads AAGVIQSPRHLIKEKRETATLKCYPIPRHDTVYWYQQGPGQDPQFLISFYEKMQSDKGSIPDRFSAQQFSDYHSELNMSSLELGDSALYFCASSPFGQGGTEAFFGQGTRLTVV.